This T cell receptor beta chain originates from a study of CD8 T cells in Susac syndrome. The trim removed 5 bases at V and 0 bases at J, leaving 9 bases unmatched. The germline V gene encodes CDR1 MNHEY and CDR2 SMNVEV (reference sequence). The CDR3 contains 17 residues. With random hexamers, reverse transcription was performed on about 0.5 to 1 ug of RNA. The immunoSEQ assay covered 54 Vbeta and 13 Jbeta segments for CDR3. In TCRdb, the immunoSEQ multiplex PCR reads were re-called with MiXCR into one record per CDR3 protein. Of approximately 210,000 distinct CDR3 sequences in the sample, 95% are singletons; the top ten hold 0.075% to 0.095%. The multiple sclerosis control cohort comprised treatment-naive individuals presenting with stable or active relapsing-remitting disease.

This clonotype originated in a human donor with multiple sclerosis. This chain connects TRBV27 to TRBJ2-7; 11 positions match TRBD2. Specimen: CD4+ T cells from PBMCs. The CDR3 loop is CASSPTRLAGYSYEQYF. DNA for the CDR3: TGTGCCAGCAGTCCTACGAGACTAGCGGGGTACTCCTACGAGCAGTACTTC.